The rows below give T cell receptor beta chains drawn from one sample of a study of blood T cell repertoires in COVID-19. Profiling relied on immunoSEQ multiplex PCR, and the TCRdb table lists in-frame clones only, not all of them. The table includes about 280,000 clones, approximately 90% detected once. The sample was peripheral blood. These receptors were obtained from a man in his forties or fifties with acute or convalescent COVID-19. Each CDR3 is given with its conserved first and last residue. Fields, in order: J gene, D gene, clone size, V gene, CDR3 DNA, CDR3 protein. D genes are given only for firm matches. Clone size is stated in some rows and not others, as once, few, many or a class when expanded.

J: TRBJ1-5
D: TRBD1
size: .
V: TRBV19
DNA: TGTGCCAGTAGTACGACCCCGGACAGGGAGTCCGATCAGCCCCAGCATTTT
CDR3: CASSTTPDRESDQPQHF

J: TRBJ1-1
D: TRBD1
size: .
V: TRBV5-4
DNA: TGTGCCAGCAGCTTTGACCAGGGGGCGGGAACTGAAGCTTTCTTT
CDR3: CASSFDQGAGTEAFF

J: TRBJ2-2
D: .
size: .
V: TRBV19
DNA: TGTGCCAGTAGTATAGCGGGGATCACCGGGGAGCTGTTTTTT
CDR3: CASSIAGITGELFF

J: TRBJ2-1
D: TRBD1
size: .
V: TRBV5-8
DNA: TGTGCCAGCACCGCCGGACGGACAGGGGGCTACAATGAGCAGTTCTTC
CDR3: CASTAGRTGGYNEQFF

J: TRBJ2-7
D: TRBD1
size: .
V: TRBV10-1
DNA: TGCGCCAGCAGTGGAGACAGGGGGAATTACGAGCAGTACTTC
CDR3: CASSGDRGNYEQYF

J: TRBJ1-4
D: TRBD1
size: .
V: TRBV3-1/TRBV3-2
DNA: TGTGCCAGCAGTCAGGCAGGGACAGGGGATGAAAAACTGTTTTTT
CDR3: CASSQAGTGDEKLFF

J: TRBJ1-1
D: .
size: once
V: TRBV6-5
DNA: TGTGCCAGCAGTACAGGGTTGAACACTGAAGCTTTCTTT
CDR3: CASSTGLNTEAFF

J: TRBJ1-4
D: .
size: .
V: TRBV19
DNA: TGTGCCACCAAGCAGGAGGTGGCTAATGAAAAACTGTTTTTT
CDR3: CATKQEVANEKLFF

J: TRBJ2-3
D: TRBD2
size: .
V: TRBV11-2
DNA: TGTGCCAGCAGCTTCACTAGCGGGGGGGAGACGCAGTATTTT
CDR3: CASSFTSGGETQYF

J: TRBJ1-2
D: .
size: few
V: TRBV2
DNA: TGTGCCAGCAGTGAGAGATTTTACGGGACATCCTATGGCTACACCTTC
CDR3: CASSERFYGTSYGYTF

J: TRBJ1-4
D: .
size: .
V: TRBV10-3
DNA: TGTGCCATCAGCCCAGGGCCAACTAATGAAAAACTGTTTTTT
CDR3: CAISPGPTNEKLFF

J: TRBJ2-6
D: TRBD1
size: once
V: TRBV30
DNA: TGTGCCTGGAAAGCCACGGGACAGGGGGCCAACGTCCTGACTTTC
CDR3: CAWKATGQGANVLTF

J: TRBJ2-3
D: .
size: .
V: TRBV29-1
DNA: TGCAGCGTTGGAACTAGCACAGATACGCAGTATTTT
CDR3: CSVGTSTDTQYF

J: TRBJ2-2
D: .
size: .
V: TRBV6-4
DNA: TGTGCCAGCCGCCTGAGTCCGAACACCGGGGAGCTGTTTTTT
CDR3: CASRLSPNTGELFF

J: TRBJ2-3
D: .
size: .
V: TRBV7-8
DNA: TGTGCCAGCAGCCGCGCCCCACAGGATACGCAGTATTTT
CDR3: CASSRAPQDTQYF

J: TRBJ2-1
D: TRBD1
size: .
V: TRBV27
DNA: TGTGCCAGCAGACTCGGACAGGGGGCGGTAACTGAGCAGTTCTTC
CDR3: CASRLGQGAVTEQFF

J: TRBJ1-1
D: .
size: .
V: TRBV19
DNA: TGTGCCAGTAGTGATTCAGTAAACACTGAAGCTTTCTTT
CDR3: CASSDSVNTEAFF

J: TRBJ2-5
D: .
size: .
V: TRBV11-2
DNA: TGTGCCAGCAGCTTATACAGGGAGACCCAGTACTTC
CDR3: CASSLYRETQYF

J: TRBJ1-1
D: .
size: .
V: TRBV6-1
DNA: TGTGCCAGCAGTGAACAGGGCGAGGCAGATGAAGCTTTCTTT
CDR3: CASSEQGEADEAFF

J: TRBJ1-1
D: .
size: .
V: TRBV12-3/TRBV12-4
DNA: TGTGCCAGCAGTTTCGGGGTGGACACTGAAGCTTTCTTT
CDR3: CASSFGVDTEAFF

J: TRBJ1-1
D: .
size: .
V: TRBV14
DNA: TGTGCCAGCAGCCATCCTAACCGGAACACTGAAGCTTTCTTT
CDR3: CASSHPNRNTEAFF

J: TRBJ2-7
D: TRBD1
size: .
V: TRBV5-1
DNA: TGCGCCAGCACTCCCGTGGACAGGGGGGAGGACGAGCAGTACTTC
CDR3: CASTPVDRGEDEQYF

J: TRBJ1-1
D: .
size: .
V: TRBV5-1
DNA: TGCGCCAGCAGCTCTACAGGGAACACGAACACTGAAGCTTTCTTT
CDR3: CASSSTGNTNTEAFF

J: TRBJ1-4
D: .
size: .
V: TRBV7-9
DNA: TGTGCCAGCAGCTTAGGGGCGTTTAATGAAAAACTGTTTTTT
CDR3: CASSLGAFNEKLFF

J: TRBJ2-7
D: TRBD1
size: .
V: TRBV11-2
DNA: TGTGCCAGCAGCCTCGGGACAGGGGCGGACGAGCAGTACTTC
CDR3: CASSLGTGADEQYF

J: TRBJ2-3
D: .
size: .
V: TRBV11-2
DNA: TGTGCCAGCAGCTTGGGTAGCGGAAGCACAGATACGCAGTATTTT
CDR3: CASSLGSGSTDTQYF

J: TRBJ1-2
D: .
size: .
V: TRBV5-4
DNA: TGTGCCAGCAGTTCGGACCTTACGCAGGGCTATGGCTACACCTTC
CDR3: CASSSDLTQGYGYTF

J: TRBJ1-6
D: .
size: .
V: TRBV5-6
DNA: TGTGCCAGCAGCTTGCTTGACGGGAATAATTCACCCCTCCACTTT
CDR3: CASSLLDGNNSPLHF

J: TRBJ1-6
D: .
size: once
V: TRBV5-5
DNA: TGTGCCAGCAGCTTGGGGGAGGGGCATTCACCCCTCCACTTT
CDR3: CASSLGEGHSPLHF

J: TRBJ1-6
D: .
size: once
V: TRBV19
DNA: TGTGCCAGTAGTATAGAATCGGGGAGCTCCTATAATTCACCCCTCCACTTT
CDR3: CASSIESGSSYNSPLHF

J: TRBJ2-1
D: TRBD1
size: .
V: TRBV27
DNA: TGTGCCAGCAGTTTTTCGTATAGACAGGGGTTGAATGAGCAGTTCTTC
CDR3: CASSFSYRQGLNEQFF

J: TRBJ2-3
D: .
size: .
V: TRBV30
DNA: TGTGCCTGGAGTGTACCAGTGGGCCCCTTCACAGATACGCAGTATTTT
CDR3: CAWSVPVGPFTDTQYF

J: TRBJ2-5
D: TRBD2
size: .
V: TRBV7-2
DNA: TGTGCCAGCAGTCGACGGCGGGGGGTAGAGACCCAGTACTTC
CDR3: CASSRRRGVETQYF

J: TRBJ1-1
D: .
size: .
V: TRBV11-1
DNA: TGTGCCAGCAGCCAAAAGACAGCGAACACTGAAGCTTTCTTT
CDR3: CASSQKTANTEAFF

J: TRBJ1-2
D: TRBD1
size: .
V: TRBV5-4
DNA: TGTGCCAGCAGCACAACGACAGGGTCCCGCGGCTACACCTTC
CDR3: CASSTTTGSRGYTF

J: TRBJ1-2
D: TRBD1
size: .
V: TRBV6-5
DNA: TGTGCCAGCATAGGACAGGGGAGAACCTTTGGCTACACCTTC
CDR3: CASIGQGRTFGYTF

J: TRBJ2-6
D: .
size: .
V: TRBV2
DNA: TGTGCCAGCAGCGGCTCTGGGGCCAACGTCCTGACTTTC
CDR3: CASSGSGANVLTF

J: TRBJ2-7
D: TRBD2
size: .
V: TRBV2
DNA: TGTGCCAGCAGTGCGCGGACTAGCTCCTACGAGCAGTACTTC
CDR3: CASSARTSSYEQYF

J: TRBJ1-1
D: .
size: .
V: TRBV4-1
DNA: TGCGCCAGCAGCCAATTAGTTATCCACAGGGCCCACACTGAAGCTTTCTTT
CDR3: CASSQLVIHRAHTEAFF

J: TRBJ1-4
D: TRBD1
size: .
V: TRBV7-8
DNA: TGTGCCAGCAGCTTAGCTCCGGGACAGGGGAATGAAAAACTGTTTTTT
CDR3: CASSLAPGQGNEKLFF